These 30 T cell receptor beta chains share one sample of origin, sequenced in a study of shared clonotypes between healthy human individuals. Data came from immunoSEQ multiplex PCR; TCRdb stores just in-frame clones and leaves some out. The sample records about 2,200,000 clones, roughly 91% being singletons. CD45RO-negative CD8 cells positively selected for CCR7 made up the naive population, which excluded terminally differentiated effector memory CD45RA+ cells. Material: naive CD8+ T cells from PBMCs. The receptors here all came from a man aged 18-30 years in good health. Some clones in this sample may be carry-over from other donors' samples.

Worth noting for this clone: The identical CDR3 is also encoded by other nucleotide sequences in the sample. V gene TRBV19 combines with J gene TRBJ2-7; the D gene is possibly TRBD2 (6 bases). Germline lookup yields CDR1 LNHDA and CDR2 SQIVND (reference sequence). The V and J ends lost 3 bases and 3 bases respectively, with 12 bases between them. The CDR3 runs to 14 residues. For the CDR3, the DNA is TGTGCCAGTAGTATGGGGACTGGGAGCTACGAGCAGTACTTC. Translation gives CASSMGTGSYEQYF.

The rearrangement uses TRBV9 and TRBJ1-1, with D uncertain. The CDR3 spans 14 residues. The V and J ends lost 3 bases and 4 bases respectively, with 13 bases between them. Looked up from germline, CDR1 is SGDLS and CDR2 is YYNGEE. The CDR3 region is CASSAGGLGTEAFF. The CDR3 DNA reads as TGTGCCAGCAGCGCAGGAGGACTAGGCACTGAAGCTTTCTTT.

In this sample, this clone turned up once. Other DNA sequences within the sample encode an identical CDR3. The chain couples TRBV19 to TRBJ2-7; 7 bases line up with TRBD1. After removal of 4 bases from V and 3 bases from J, the junction contained 6 bases not matched to a gene. The CDR3 is made up of 14 amino acids. In germline, CDR1 is LNHDA, CDR2 SQIVND (reference sequence). This CDR3 reads CASSTRTGRYEQYF. The CDR3 DNA is TGTGCCAGTAGTACCCGGACAGGCCGCTACGAGCAGTACTTC.

This clone was counted only a few times. This chain connects TRBV28 to TRBJ1-1; 10 bases map to TRBD1. Germline CDR1 and CDR2: MDHEN and SYDVKM. This CDR3 has 15 amino acids. J was trimmed by 4 bases and V by 6 bases; bases with no gene match: 8. CDR3 sequence (DNA): TGTGCCAGCAGCCGGGACAGGGGCAAGAGCACTGAAGCTTTCTTT. Translated, it gives CASSRDRGKSTEAFF. Together with reference TRBV28 and TRBJ1-1, the CDR3 gives the full variable domain: DVKVTQSSRYLVKRTGEKVFLECVQDMDHENMFWYRQDPGLGLRLIYFSYDVKMKEKGDIPEGYSVSREKKERFSLILESASTNQTSMYLCASSRDRGKSTEAFFGQGTRLTVV.

The chain carries TRBV7-9 and TRBJ1-1; TRBD1 is a possible D gene (6 bases). The CDR3 is made up of 13 amino acids. Germline V gene lookup returns CDR1 SEHNR and CDR2 FQNEAQ (reference sequence). V was shortened by 11 bases and J by 4 bases, with 17 bases between the two germline ends. The CDR3 here is CAAGDTYGTEAFF. The CDR3 nucleotides are TGTGCCGCGGGGGACACCTACGGCACTGAAGCTTTCTTT. The full variable domain, rest sourced from reference TRBV7-9 and TRBJ1-1, is DTGVSQNPRHKITKRGQNVTFRCDPISEHNRLYWYRQTLGQGPEFLTYFQNEAQLEKSRLLSDRFSAERPKGSFSTLEIQRTEQGDSAMYLCAAGDTYGTEAFFGQGTRLTVV.

This clone came up once. The genes are TRBV27 and TRBJ2-7, with D possibly matching TRBD1 (6 bases). The CDR3 is 17 residues long. Trimming cost V 6 bases and J 3 bases, with 24 bases left between them. In germline, CDR1 is MNHEY, CDR2 SMNVEV (reference sequence). The CDR3 region is CASRAKQGLGSLYEQYF. As DNA, the CDR3 is TGTGCCAGCAGGGCAAAACAGGGTTTGGGCTCTCTCTACGAGCAGTACTTC.

The rearrangement links TRBV5-4 to TRBJ1-2; D remains ambiguous. The V gene's germline CDR1 is SGHNT and CDR2 YYREEE (reference sequence). V lost 4 bases and J lost 6, with 13 bases in between. The CDR3 loop spans 13 amino acids. CDR3 sequence reads: CASSLFVGDGYTF. The CDR3 region has the DNA TGTGCCAGCAGCCTGTTCGTCGGGGATGGCTACACCTTC.

V gene TRBV10-3 combines with J gene TRBJ2-7; 12 nucleotides match TRBD2. V dropped 2 bases and J dropped 3; count of bases not matched to a gene: 14. The CDR3 is 19 amino acids. CDR1 and CDR2 from the germline V gene are ENHRY and SYGVKD. This CDR3 reads CAISEGLAGFGGGYYEQYF. The CDR3 bases are TGTGCCATCAGTGAGGGACTAGCGGGATTCGGAGGCGGGTACTACGAGCAGTACTTC.

The chain couples TRBV28 to TRBJ2-7, with D hard to call. The CDR3 consists of 18 residues. Trimming stripped 4 bases from V and 2 bases from J, with 24 bases between. Germline V CDR1 and CDR2: MDHEN, SYDVKM. CDR3 amino acids: CASSSYDPAKSLPYEQYF. CDR3 coding DNA: TGTGCCAGCAGTTCTTACGACCCCGCGAAGAGCCTTCCCTACGAGCAGTACTTC.

The chain joins TRBV9 to TRBJ2-1; D perhaps matches TRBD1 (5 bases). Germline CDR1 and CDR2: SGDLS and YYNGEE. Between the trimmed V and J ends, which lost 3 bases and 2 bases, there was a span of 12 bases. The CDR3 covers 15 residues. The CDR3 here is CASSADSIAYNEQFF. The CDR3 region has the DNA TGTGCCAGCAGCGCCGACAGTATTGCCTACAATGAGCAGTTCTTC. The full variable domain, its missing parts supplied by reference TRBV9 and TRBJ2-1, is DSGVTQTPKHLITATGQRVTLRCSPRSGDLSVYWYQQSLDQGLQFLIQYYNGEERAKGNILERFSAQQFPDLHSELNLSSLELGDSALYFCASSADSIAYNEQFFGPGTRLTVL.

In its sample, this clone was seen once. The genes are TRBV27 and TRBJ2-7; D ambiguous. This CDR3 comprises 11 residues. The germline gives CDR1 MNHEY, CDR2 SMNVEV (reference sequence). The ends were cut back, 7 bases at V and 6 bases at J, with 10 bases in the middle. CDR3: CASKNGPEQYF. As DNA, the CDR3 is TGTGCCAGCAAGAACGGACCCGAGCAGTACTTC.

The chain is built from TRBV10-3 and TRBJ2-1, with D unresolved. Trimming pared 0 bases from V and 4 bases from J, leaving 16 bases between. The CDR3 has 17 residues. The germline V gene has CDR1 ENHRY and CDR2 SYGVKD. CDR3 protein: CAISESIIERGYNEQFF. The CDR3 DNA is TGTGCCATCAGTGAGTCAATTATAGAGCGTGGGTACAATGAGCAGTTCTTC.

The CDR3 nucleotides read TGCGCCAGCAGATGGGCGACAGGGAACACTGAAGCTTTCTTT. It translates to CASRWATGNTEAFF. The chain recombines TRBV5-1 with TRBJ1-1; possible D gene TRBD1, 6 bases. Germline CDR1 is SGHRS and CDR2 is YFSETQ. V lost 5 bases and J 1 base, leaving 12 bases between the germline ends. This CDR3 comprises 14 residues.

The genes are TRBV28 and TRBJ1-2, with D unclear. This CDR3 comprises 15 residues. The ends were cut back, 5 bases at V and 5 bases at J, with 18 bases in the middle. The V gene's germline CDR1 is MDHEN and CDR2 SYDVKM. The CDR3 nucleotides are TGTGCCAGCAGTCCCTGGCATGGCCAAGGGTATGGCTACACCTTC. Its protein is CASSPWHGQGYGYTF.

CDR3 region: CASSGTGAGGEQYF. CDR3 coding DNA: TGTGCCAGCAGTGGCACCGGGGCGGGAGGCGAGCAGTACTTC. The chain employs TRBV27 and TRBJ2-7; 8 nucleotides agree with TRBD2. Looked up from germline, CDR1 is MNHEY and CDR2 is SMNVEV (reference sequence). Trimming at V came to 5 bases and at J to 6 bases, leaving 9 bases not matched to a gene. The CDR3 is 14 residues long.

This clone has a single count. The rearrangement uses TRBV7-9 and TRBJ1-2; the D gene is possibly TRBD1 (5 bases). The CDR3 has 13 amino acids. The V gene's germline CDR1 is SEHNR and CDR2 FQNEAQ (reference sequence). V lost 3 bases to trimming and J lost 5 bases, with 10 bases between them. The CDR3 region is CASSFGDRYGYTF. DNA of the CDR3: TGTGCCAGCAGCTTTGGGGACCGATATGGCTACACCTTC.

The chain carries TRBV6-6 and TRBJ2-7; D unclear. The V end lost 6 bases, the J end lost 5 bases, and 8 bases lay between the germline ends. The CDR3 totals 11 residues. Looked up from germline, CDR1 is MNHNY and CDR2 is SVGAGI (reference sequence). This chain's CDR3 is CASRTYHEQYF. The CDR3 DNA reads as TGTGCCAGCAGAACCTACCACGAGCAGTACTTC.

The chain combines TRBV11-1 with TRBJ1-1, with D perhaps matching TRBD1 (5 bases). The germline V gene has CDR1 SGHAT and CDR2 FQDESV (reference sequence). This CDR3 comprises 14 residues. The ends were cut back, 1 base at V and 5 bases at J, with 11 bases in the middle. As DNA, the CDR3 is TGTGCCAGCAGCTTAGAGGAAGGGGAAACTGAAGCTTTCTTT. This codes for CASSLEEGETEAFF.

In this sample, this clone turned up once. The V gene is TRBV28, the J gene TRBJ2-3; 13 nucleotides match TRBD2. Germline assignment: CDR1 MDHEN and CDR2 SYDVKM. J gave up 2 bases and V 6 bases, and 5 bases lay outside the gene matches. The CDR3 loop spans 16 amino acids. CDR3 bases: TGTGCCAGCAGGGTGGGACTAGCGGGACCCACAGATACGCAGTATTTT. Translated, it gives CASRVGLAGPTDTQYF.

The chain couples TRBV11-2 to TRBJ2-7, with 10 bases matching TRBD2. The trim removed 2 bases at V and 7 bases at J, leaving 11 bases unmatched. The CDR3 sequence is 16 residues long. Germline V gene sequence: CDR1 SGHAT, CDR2 FQNNGV. CDR3 nucleotides: TGTGCCAGCAGCTTACCCCCGACTAGCGGGTCCTTTGAGCAGTACTTC. As protein: CASSLPPTSGSFEQYF.

This sequence joins TRBV15 and TRBJ1-1; D is unresolved. The CDR3 is made up of 14 amino acids. Trimming cost V 0 bases and J 1 base, with 6 bases left between them. Germline loops: CDR1 LNHNV, CDR2 YYDKDF (reference sequence). This CDR3 reads CATSREAENTEAFF. The CDR3 DNA reads TGTGCCACCAGCAGAGAGGCGGAGAACACTGAAGCTTTCTTT.

The gene calls are TRBV28 and TRBJ2-2; D uncertain. Germline CDR1 reads MDHEN; CDR2 reads SYDVKM. CDR3 length: 14 amino acids. Trimming stripped 3 bases from V and 3 bases from J, with 8 bases between. The CDR3 here is CASSFQEYTGELFF. The CDR3 DNA is TGTGCCAGCAGTTTCCAGGAGTACACCGGGGAGCTGTTTTTT.

This clone was seen only a few times. V is TRBV9 and J is TRBJ1-1; tentative D call: TRBD1 (6 bases). This CDR3 is built from 14 residues. V dropped 3 bases and J dropped 1 base, with 10 bases sitting between them. Germline CDR1 and CDR2: SGDLS and YYNGEE. The CDR3 sequence is CASSGSGANTEAFF. The CDR3 region has the DNA TGTGCCAGCAGCGGCTCGGGGGCGAACACTGAAGCTTTCTTT.

The chain joins TRBV27 to TRBJ2-5, with unresolved D. V was cut by 5 bases and J by 5 bases, with 18 bases left in between. The CDR3 covers 15 residues. In germline, CDR1 is MNHEY, CDR2 SMNVEV (reference sequence). CDR3 nucleotide sequence: TGTGCCAGCAGTCGCCTCTGGGCGTCCGTCGAGACCCAGTACTTC. This translates into CASSRLWASVETQYF.

For this clone: The sample holds other DNA sequences that translate to the same CDR3. The rearrangement joins TRBV19 to TRBJ2-7, with D perhaps TRBD2 (5 bases). The germline CDR1 and CDR2 sequences are LNHDA and SQIVND (reference sequence). V lost 3 bases and J 2 bases, leaving 11 bases between the germline ends. The CDR3 contains 14 residues. CDR3 in amino acids: CASSIGSGTYEQYF. CDR3 bases: TGTGCCAGTAGTATCGGAAGCGGAACCTACGAGCAGTACTTC.

This clone appeared a single time. J is TRBJ2-1 and V is TRBV2; 9 nucleotides match TRBD2. The germline gives CDR1 SNHLY, CDR2 FYNNEI. The CDR3 has 16 residues. V lost 4 bases, J lost 8 bases, and 12 bases stayed unmatched. CDR3 residues: CASSVGLAGRLDEQFF. In nucleotides, the CDR3 is TGTGCCAGCAGTGTCGGGCTAGCGGGAAGGTTAGATGAGCAGTTCTTC.

On this clone: Other DNA variants within this sample encode the same CDR3. The chain carries TRBV11-2 and TRBJ2-7; no firm D call. Germline CDR1 reads SGHAT; CDR2 reads FQNNGV. The CDR3 runs to 12 residues. Trimming shortened V by 1 base and J by 4 bases, and 5 bases separated the two germline ends. The CDR3 DNA reads TGTGCCAGCAGCTTAGGGCATTACGAGCAGTACTTC. Its protein product is CASSLGHYEQYF.

The chain recombines TRBV4-1 with TRBJ2-7, with TRBD2 identical over 8 bases. CDR1 and CDR2 (germline): MGHRA, YSYEKL. There are 15 residues in the CDR3. With 4 bases clipped from V and 3 bases from J, the junction kept 8 bases outside the gene matches. CDR3 sequence reads: CASSLRTSSVYEQYF. The CDR3 DNA is TGCGCCAGCAGCCTCCGGACTAGCTCCGTCTACGAGCAGTACTTC.

The chain recombines TRBV25-1 with TRBJ1-1; D may be TRBD1 (5 bases). CDR1 and CDR2 from the germline V gene are MGHDK and SYGVNS. Trimming removed 4 bases from V and 4 bases from J, with 10 bases in between. The CDR3 is 13 amino acids. CDR3: CASSGDLSTEAFF. Written as DNA, the CDR3 is TGTGCCAGCAGTGGGGACTTGAGCACTGAAGCTTTCTTT.

The rearrangement links TRBV6-6 to TRBJ2-4, with no clear D. Trimming cost V 0 bases and J 9 bases, with 12 bases left between them. CDR3 length: 14 residues. Germline assignment: CDR1 MNHNY and CDR2 SVGAGI (reference sequence). In DNA form, the CDR3 reads TGTGCCAGCAGTTACTCCGGCCCACGCACCATTCAGTACTTC. Its protein is CASSYSGPRTIQYF.